The rows below give T cell receptor beta chains drawn from one sample of a study of beta chain features in type 1 diabetes. Here immunoSEQ multiplex PCR was the method, and the copy in TCRdb shows in-frame clones only, minus some. The sample carries a few hundred thousand clones, about 14% recorded once. Sequencing was carried out using central memory CD4+ T cells from blood. Receptors were obtained from a man younger than 45 in good health. Each CDR3 is given with its conserved first and last residue. D genes are given only for firm matches. The size entry is marked missing in some rows and otherwise reads once, few, many or a size class.

J: TRBJ2-7
V: TRBV11-2
size: many
D: NA
DNA: TGTGCCAGCAGCGCAGGATACGAGCAGTACTTC
CDR3: CASSAGYEQYF

J: TRBJ2-1
V: TRBV4-1
size: few
D: TRBD1
DNA: TGCGCCAGCAGCCAAGAAACAGGGGGGTTTAGGAATGAGCAGTTCTTC
CDR3: CASSQETGGFRNEQFF

J: TRBJ1-1
V: TRBV6-5
size: NA
D: TRBD1
DNA: TGTGCCAGCAGTCGACAGGGGAGCTTGAACACTGAAGCTTTCTTT
CDR3: CASSRQGSLNTEAFF

J: TRBJ1-2
V: TRBV7-2
size: few
D: NA
DNA: TGTGCCAGCAGCTTAGGACAATTCTATGGCTACACCTTC
CDR3: CASSLGQFYGYTF

J: TRBJ2-1
V: TRBV19
size: many
D: TRBD2
DNA: TGTGCCAGTAGTCTCAAAGGACTAGCGCAGTTCTTC
CDR3: CASSLKGLAQFF

J: TRBJ1-1
V: TRBV7-2
size: NA
D: TRBD1
DNA: TGTGCCAGCAGCGACAGGGGGGAGTACACTGAAGCTTTCTTT
CDR3: CASSDRGEYTEAFF

J: TRBJ1-1
V: TRBV18
size: NA
D: NA
DNA: TGTGTCAGCTCACTGATGGGTGAGAGCACTGAAGCTTTCTTT
CDR3: CVSSLMGESTEAFF

J: TRBJ1-5
V: TRBV6-6
size: NA
D: NA
DNA: TGTGCCAGCAATTTTAGGGCCCCCAATCAGCCCCAGCATTTT
CDR3: CASNFRAPNQPQHF

J: TRBJ2-3
V: TRBV11-2
size: many
D: NA
DNA: TGTGCCAGCAGCTTAGACAGGGTCGATACGCAGTATTTT
CDR3: CASSLDRVDTQYF

J: TRBJ1-2
V: TRBV5-6
size: NA
D: TRBD1
DNA: TGTGCCAGCAGCCAGAGGACAGGCCGGTCGGGCTACACCTTC
CDR3: CASSQRTGRSGYTF

J: TRBJ1-2
V: TRBV9
size: few
D: NA
DNA: TGTGCCAGCAGCGTAGAGGGGGATACCTATGGCTACACCTTC
CDR3: CASSVEGDTYGYTF

J: TRBJ2-5
V: TRBV6-5
size: few
D: TRBD2
DNA: TGTGCCATCAGTCCGGGACTAGCTGACGGAGAGACCCAGTACTTC
CDR3: CAISPGLADGETQYF

J: TRBJ1-1
V: TRBV11-2
size: few
D: NA
DNA: TGTGCCAGCAGCTTACAACCTTCAACGAGAAGGGGGAACACTGAAGCTTTCTTT
CDR3: CASSLQPSTRRGNTEAFF

J: TRBJ2-1
V: TRBV9
size: NA
D: NA
DNA: TGTGCCAGCAGCACCTCATTCCCCGGTGAGCAGTTCTTC
CDR3: CASSTSFPGEQFF

J: TRBJ2-2
V: TRBV4-3
size: NA
D: NA
DNA: TGCGCCAGCAGCCACCGGACAGTTACTTCGGCCGGGGAGCTGTTTTTT
CDR3: CASSHRTVTSAGELFF

J: TRBJ1-2
V: TRBV6-5
size: NA
D: TRBD1
DNA: TGTGCCAGCAAGTTAATGCGGACAGGAGGCTATGGCTACACCTTC
CDR3: CASKLMRTGGYGYTF

J: TRBJ2-4
V: TRBV20-1
size: few
D: NA
DNA: TGCAGTGCTAAAACAGAGGACATTCAGTACTTC
CDR3: CSAKTEDIQYF

J: TRBJ1-4
V: TRBV5-1
size: NA
D: NA
DNA: TGCGCCAGCAGCTTGCTGGGGGTCCCTAATGAAAAACTGTTTTTT
CDR3: CASSLLGVPNEKLFF

J: TRBJ1-1
V: TRBV5-6
size: few
D: NA
DNA: TGTGCCAGCAGCCTGGAAGGTGAAGCTTTCTTT
CDR3: CASSLEGEAFF

J: TRBJ1-1
V: TRBV10-1
size: NA
D: TRBD1
DNA: TGCGCCAGCAGCTCAGGGGGCAGCCGGAGCACTGAAGCTTTCTTT
CDR3: CASSSGGSRSTEAFF

J: TRBJ1-1
V: TRBV5-4
size: NA
D: TRBD1
DNA: TGTGCCAGCAGCTTCGACAGGGACACTGAAGCTTTCTTT
CDR3: CASSFDRDTEAFF

J: TRBJ1-1
V: TRBV6-1
size: NA
D: TRBD1
DNA: TGTGCCAGCCGACCGGACAGGCGGGCTTTCTTT
CDR3: CASRPDRRAFF

J: TRBJ1-5
V: TRBV19
size: few
D: NA
DNA: TGTGCCAGTAGTCTCAGTCAGGGTAATCAGCCCCAGCATTTT
CDR3: CASSLSQGNQPQHF

J: TRBJ2-1
V: TRBV6-6
size: NA
D: NA
DNA: TGTGCCAGCAGCAGGAGCGATGAGCAGTTCTTC
CDR3: CASSRSDEQFF

J: TRBJ2-4
V: TRBV14
size: NA
D: NA
DNA: TGTGCCAGCAGCCAAGGACTCGGCGCGAACATTCAGTACTTC
CDR3: CASSQGLGANIQYF

J: TRBJ1-2
V: TRBV6-6
size: few
D: NA
DNA: TGTGCCAGCAGACTTTCTCAGTCTGGCTACACCTTC
CDR3: CASRLSQSGYTF

J: TRBJ2-1
V: TRBV19
size: few
D: TRBD2
DNA: TGTGCCAGTAGTATGAGCGGGGGGGCATTTGGGCAGTTCTTC
CDR3: CASSMSGGAFGQFF

J: TRBJ2-2
V: TRBV10-2
size: few
D: NA
DNA: TGCGCCAGCACAGGGACGAACACCGGGGAGCTGTTTTTT
CDR3: CASTGTNTGELFF

J: TRBJ1-3
V: TRBV13
size: NA
D: TRBD1
DNA: TGTGCCAGCAGCTCCCGCCTCAGGGGGATAACTGGAAACACCATATATTTT
CDR3: CASSSRLRGITGNTIYF

J: TRBJ1-2
V: TRBV6-1
size: NA
D: NA
DNA: TGTGCCGCTAAAAGGTCGGCTAACTATGGCTACACCTTC
CDR3: CAAKRSANYGYTF

J: TRBJ2-1
V: TRBV7-9
size: many
D: NA
DNA: TGTGCCAGCAGCCTCGGGACAAAGGAGTTCTTC
CDR3: CASSLGTKEFF

J: TRBJ1-4
V: TRBV2
size: few
D: NA
DNA: TGTGCCAGCAGGGGAGGAGCGAGTGAAAAACTGTTTTTT
CDR3: CASRGGASEKLFF

J: TRBJ1-1
V: TRBV7-3
size: many
D: NA
DNA: TGTGCCAGCAGCTTAGTGGCGGAAGCTTTCTTT
CDR3: CASSLVAEAFF

J: TRBJ2-3
V: TRBV11-2
size: NA
D: TRBD2
DNA: TGTGCCAGCAGCTTAAGGCTAGCGGGAGGCCTTATCACAGATACGCAGTATTTT
CDR3: CASSLRLAGGLITDTQYF

J: TRBJ1-2
V: TRBV7-2
size: NA
D: NA
DNA: TGTGCCAGCAGCCCGTCGGCAGTTCTTAGCTATGGCTACACCTTC
CDR3: CASSPSAVLSYGYTF

J: TRBJ1-4
V: TRBV2
size: few
D: NA
DNA: TGTGCCAGCAGTGGGAGTCCTAGGTCCGAAAAACTGTTTTTT
CDR3: CASSGSPRSEKLFF

J: TRBJ1-3
V: TRBV30
size: few
D: NA
DNA: TGTGCCTGGACCCCCTTGGCGGCGGCTGTGAGGGGCACCATATATTTT
CDR3: CAWTPLAAAVRGTIYF

J: TRBJ1-3
V: TRBV18
size: NA
D: NA
DNA: TGTGCCAGCCAGACCGGGAGATCCTCTGGAAACACCATATATTTT
CDR3: CASQTGRSSGNTIYF

J: TRBJ2-1
V: TRBV9
size: few
D: TRBD2
DNA: TGTGCCAGCAGCGTAGCCGGCGAGGGACTAGCAAGCAATGAGCAGTTCTTC
CDR3: CASSVAGEGLASNEQFF

J: TRBJ2-5
V: TRBV19
size: NA
D: TRBD2
DNA: TGTGCCAGTAGCCCTGGGACTAGCGGTGAGACCCAGTACTTC
CDR3: CASSPGTSGETQYF

J: TRBJ1-4
V: TRBV25-1
size: NA
D: TRBD1
DNA: TGTGCCAGCAGCCGATCCGGGACAGGGGATGAAAAACTGTTTTTT
CDR3: CASSRSGTGDEKLFF

J: TRBJ2-1
V: TRBV5-4
size: many
D: TRBD2
DNA: TGTGCCAGCAGCTTGGCCAGCGGGAGGGCCAATGAGCAGTTCTTC
CDR3: CASSLASGRANEQFF

J: TRBJ1-1
V: TRBV18
size: few
D: NA
DNA: TGTGCCAGCTCCCAGGGGTCGGACACTGAAGCTTTCTTT
CDR3: CASSQGSDTEAFF

J: TRBJ2-2
V: TRBV7-9
size: NA
D: TRBD1
DNA: TGTGCCAGCAGCTTCGACGGACAGGGGAAGTACGGGGAGCTGTTTTTT
CDR3: CASSFDGQGKYGELFF

J: TRBJ2-5
V: TRBV4-3
size: NA
D: TRBD1
DNA: TGCGCCAGCAGCCAAGGTACGGGACAGGGAGAGACCCAGTACTTC
CDR3: CASSQGTGQGETQYF

J: TRBJ2-3
V: TRBV11-2
size: few
D: TRBD2
DNA: TGTGCCAGCAGCTTAGGAGTAACTAGCGGACGTGGGGCAGATACGCAGTATTTT
CDR3: CASSLGVTSGRGADTQYF

J: TRBJ1-4
V: TRBV5-6
size: NA
D: NA
DNA: TGTGCCAGCAGCGTGGGACCGAATGAAAAACTGTTTTTT
CDR3: CASSVGPNEKLFF

J: TRBJ1-4
V: TRBV10-2
size: NA
D: NA
DNA: TGCGCCAGCAGTGCAGGTGAAAAACTGTTTTTT
CDR3: CASSAGEKLFF

J: TRBJ2-5
V: TRBV5-1
size: few
D: NA
DNA: TGCGCCAGCAGCTGGGAGGGGGCAAAAGAGACCCAGTACTTC
CDR3: CASSWEGAKETQYF

J: TRBJ1-2
V: TRBV30
size: NA
D: TRBD1
DNA: TGTGCCTGGGACAGGGAAAACTATGGCTACACCTTC
CDR3: CAWDRENYGYTF

J: TRBJ2-7
V: TRBV4-3
size: few
D: TRBD1
DNA: TGCGCCAGCAGCCAAGAAAGTAGGACAGGGACCTACGAGCAGTACTTC
CDR3: CASSQESRTGTYEQYF

J: TRBJ2-1
V: TRBV7-3
size: NA
D: NA
DNA: TGTGCCAGCAGCCCTACAGGGTTCTCCGACAATGAGCAGTTCTTC
CDR3: CASSPTGFSDNEQFF

J: TRBJ1-2
V: TRBV7-2
size: NA
D: NA
DNA: TGTGCCAGCAGCCTCAACTCTAACTATGGCTACACCTTC
CDR3: CASSLNSNYGYTF

J: TRBJ2-7
V: TRBV6-1
size: few
D: TRBD1
DNA: TGTGCCAGCACCAGGGGGACCCTCTCCTACGAGCAGTACTTC
CDR3: CASTRGTLSYEQYF

J: TRBJ1-5
V: TRBV6-1
size: few
D: NA
DNA: TGTGCCAGCAGTGAAAGAGCAGGAAATCAGCCCCAGCATTTT
CDR3: CASSERAGNQPQHF

J: TRBJ2-2
V: TRBV11-3
size: few
D: NA
DNA: TGTGCCAGCAGCTCCCAAACTTTGAAAAGGGGAAACACCGGGGAGCTGTTTTTT
CDR3: CASSSQTLKRGNTGELFF

J: TRBJ1-2
V: TRBV7-2
size: NA
D: NA
DNA: TGTGCCAGCAGCTTAAATTCTAACTATGGCTACACCTTC
CDR3: CASSLNSNYGYTF

J: TRBJ1-3
V: TRBV11-2
size: few
D: NA
DNA: TGTGCCAGCAGCTTATCTTTTAACAGGATCTCTGGAAACACCATATATTTT
CDR3: CASSLSFNRISGNTIYF

J: TRBJ2-7
V: TRBV7-8
size: NA
D: NA
DNA: TGTGCCAGCAGTAAAGCAGGGTCAACCACCACCTACGAGCAGTACTTC
CDR3: CASSKAGSTTTYEQYF